This T cell receptor beta chain originates from a study of glioma-infiltrating T cells. The study, taken as a whole, reports: Gliomas, especially low-grade, showed above-expected tissue-blood divergence; non-neoplastic patients showed below.

TCR alpha and beta CDR3 regions were amplified from RNA using iRepertoire nested multiplex PCR. Using its own MiXCR run on the multiplex PCR reads, TCRdb lists one record per CDR3 protein. The table includes over 120,000 distinct CDR3 sequences, about 39% detected once. On this clonotype itself: Its specificity is unknown.

The V gene lost 4 bases and the J gene lost 0 bases, with 11 bases spanning the gap. The CDR3 loop spans 15 amino acids. Germline V gene sequence: CDR1 LGHDT, CDR2 YNNKEL (reference sequence). Material: glioma tissue, nonneoplastic brain tissue, or PBMCs (not recorded which). This chain links TRBV3-1 with TRBJ2-3; D is perhaps TRBD1 (5 bases). This TCR was sampled from a human donor with low-grade glioma or glioblastoma, undergoing nonglioma brain surgery, or in good health (not recorded which). CDR3 DNA: TGTGCCAGCAGCCCTTCGAGGACAAGCACAGATACGCAGTATTTT. Its translation: CASSPSRTSTDTQYF.